This T cell receptor (beta chain) appears in the sequencing data of a study of a mutant IDH1 vaccine in newly diagnosed glioma. Study information: Treated patients had a mean age of 40.4 years and an approximately 62% male, about 38% female split. Points from the study as a whole: Vaccination elicited immune responses in approximately 93% of patients.

Time point indicated: week 35, safety follow-up. In every dose of vaccine, 300 ug of mutant IDH1 20-mer peptide was given alongside topical imiquimod. The patients were given eight vaccinations, one each in weeks 1, 3, 5, 7, 11, 15, 19 and 23. The CDR3 loop spans 11 amino acids. Germline CDR1 and CDR2: MNHEY and SMNVEV (reference sequence). Repertoires were generated with immunoSEQ multiplex PCR, while TCRdb's copy carries only in-frame clones and drops some. The profile covers 35,000 to 45,000 clones, with 75% to 90% appearing a single time and approximately 1.6% taken by the ten largest. For this clone: Its specificity is unknown. A read error may account for a junction end that differs from germline.

The clonotype originates from a man aged 35 to 55 with glioma. This chain joins TRBV27 and TRBJ2-1; 9 positions match TRBD2. Source: PBMCs, taken from a glioma patient whose treatment included an IDH1 peptide vaccine. The DNA for the CDR3 is TGTGCCGTCAAAGCGGGGGGCGCCCCGGTCTTC. It codes for CAVKAGGAPVF.